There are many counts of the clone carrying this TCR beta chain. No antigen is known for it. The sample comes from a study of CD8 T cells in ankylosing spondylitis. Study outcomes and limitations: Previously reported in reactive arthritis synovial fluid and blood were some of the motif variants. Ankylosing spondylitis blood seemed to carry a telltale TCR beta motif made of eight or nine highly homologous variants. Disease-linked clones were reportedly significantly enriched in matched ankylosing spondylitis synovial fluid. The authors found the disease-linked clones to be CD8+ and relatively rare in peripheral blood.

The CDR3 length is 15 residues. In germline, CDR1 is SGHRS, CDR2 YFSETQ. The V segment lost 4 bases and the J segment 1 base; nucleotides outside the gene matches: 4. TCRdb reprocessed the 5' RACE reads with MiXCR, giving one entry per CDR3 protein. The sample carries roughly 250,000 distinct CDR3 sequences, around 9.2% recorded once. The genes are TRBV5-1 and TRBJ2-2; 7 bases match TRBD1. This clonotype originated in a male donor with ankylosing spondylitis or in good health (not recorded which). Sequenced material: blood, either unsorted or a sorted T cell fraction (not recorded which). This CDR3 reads CASSATGENTGELFF. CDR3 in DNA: TGCGCCAGCAGCGCTACAGGGGAGAACACCGGGGAGCTGTTTTTT.